This TCR beta chain was documented in a study of STAT5B mutations in CD4+ large granular lymphocyte leukemia. Generated by immunoSEQ multiplex PCR, the TCRdb table keeps only in-frame clones and is missing some. Here the sample spans some 51,000 clones, approximately 84% being singletons. The clonotype was recovered from a human donor in good health. Input material: CD4+ T cells from blood buffy coats.

The CDR3 sequence: CASSLVPATLQLGPDTQYF. The CDR3 DNA reads as TGCGCCAGCAGCCTTGTGCCCGCCACCCTTCAACTTGGCCCAGATACGCAGTATTTT. J is TRBJ2-3 and V is TRBV5-1; no firm D call. Trimming removed 4 bases at V and 4 bases at J, with 28 bases between. The CDR3 length is 19 residues. The germline V gene encodes CDR1 SGHRS and CDR2 YFSETQ.